The present TCR beta chain was sequenced within a study of T cells in Graves' hyperthyroidism and ophthalmopathy. Regarding the study as a whole: Appearing also in blood were most of the thyroid clonotypes expanded above 0.001.

Comments on this clonotype: Its antigen is not known.

From germline, CDR1 is KGHSH and CDR2 LQKENI. V lost 6 bases and J lost 4, with 14 bases in between. This CDR3 comprises 14 residues. Ophthalmopathy patients showed a Clinical Activity Score of at least 3, NOSPECS grade of at least 4 and duration under 3 months. TCR beta CDR3 regions were amplified from RNA. The HTBI primer set was used in a first-round RT-PCR of the TCR CDR3. Via MiXCR, TCRdb re-called the multiplex PCR reads, giving one row per CDR3 protein. Of 500,000 to 750,000 distinct CDR3 sequences listed, 14% are singletons. The specimen was blood. The TCR originated in a woman between 18 and 29 years old with Graves' ophthalmopathy. The chain joins TRBV18 to TRBJ2-3; perhaps D is TRBD1 or TRBD2 (5 bases each). The CDR3 is CASSGGSGPDTQYF. CDR3 nucleotides: TGTGCCAGCTCTGGTGGGTCGGGGCCAGATACGCAGTATTTT.